This passage covers 32 T cell receptor beta chains from one sample sequenced in a study of T-cell reconstitution after alpha-beta-depleted transplantation in children. Preparation of the TCRbeta library involved a method that used unique molecular identifiers. TCRdb analysed the PCR reads with MiXCR anew, one entry per CDR3 protein. The sample has approximately 980,000 distinct CDR3 sequences, roughly 29% seen once. Sequenced here: PBMCs, mostly from graft donor cells, sampled 360 days after TCRalphabeta/CD19-depleted stem cell transplant. The receptors derive from a boy under two years old who had a stem cell transplant for SCID, so the T cells may come from the graft donor.

This clonotype was seen more than once but under ten times. The rearrangement uses TRBV20-1 and TRBJ1-5; D is perhaps TRBD1 (5 bases). Trimming stripped 3 bases from V and 3 bases from J, with 12 bases between. The CDR3 has 14 amino acids. CDR1 and CDR2 from the germline V gene are DFQATT and SNEGSKA (reference sequence). Written as DNA, the CDR3 is TGCAGTGCTAGCATCAGGGAATCCAATCAGCCCCAGCATTTT. The encoded protein is CSASIRESNQPQHF.

The chain employs TRBV12-3 or TRBV12-4 and TRBJ2-1; either TRBD1 or TRBD2 may supply D (7 bases each). CDR3 size: 12 residues. V shed 7 bases and J shed 9 bases, with 13 bases lying between them. The CDR3 DNA reads TGTGCCAGCAACCAGGGGGGGTTTGAGCAGTTCTTC. This encodes CASNQGGFEQFF.

In its sample, this clonotype was seen a few times. The genes are TRBV6-5 and TRBJ1-2; D remains ambiguous. There are 13 residues in the CDR3. The ends were cut back, 2 bases at V and 4 bases at J, with 8 bases in the middle. In germline, CDR1 is MNHEY, CDR2 SVGAGI. The CDR3 sequence is CASSYRQTYGYTF. The CDR3 nucleotides are TGTGCCAGCAGTTACCGCCAGACCTATGGCTACACCTTC.

This clonotype was detected only a few times. The chain joins TRBV7-2 to TRBJ2-7, with 12 bases fitting TRBD2. Germline CDR1 is SGHTA and CDR2 is FQGNSA. The J segment lost 4 bases and the V segment lost 1 base, leaving 2 bases of the junction unmatched. This CDR3 is 15 amino acids long. The CDR3 sequence is CASSLELAGGYEQYF. CDR3 DNA sequence: TGTGCCAGCAGCTTAGAACTAGCGGGGGGATACGAGCAGTACTTC.

Only a few counts were recorded for this clonotype. The gene calls are TRBV6-5 and TRBJ1-1; the D is unclear. Germline V gives CDR1 MNHEY, CDR2 SVGAGI. The ends were cut back, 2 bases at V and 4 bases at J, with 14 bases in the middle. This CDR3 region has 15 residues. The CDR3 bases are TGTGCCAGCAGTTACGATCTTTCTGGGATCACTGAAGCTTTCTTT. The encoded protein is CASSYDLSGITEAFF.

This chain links TRBV29-1 with TRBJ2-7; TRBD1 or TRBD2 may be the D gene (7 bases each). Trimming shortened V by 6 bases and J by 7 bases, and 25 bases separated the two germline ends. The CDR3 runs 15 residues. CDR1 and CDR2 (germline): SQVTM, ANQGSEA. The CDR3 protein is CSVVVLRIQGGEQYF. In DNA form, the CDR3 reads TGCAGCGTGGTGGTCTTGAGGATCCAGGGGGGGGAGCAGTACTTC.

This sequence joins TRBV20-1 and TRBJ1-1; possible D gene TRBD1, 5 bases. Germline assignment: CDR1 DFQATT and CDR2 SNEGSKA (reference sequence). CDR3 size: 14 residues. V gave up 3 bases and J gave up 1 base, with 12 bases separating them. The CDR3, as DNA: TGCAGTGCTAGTATTTTCGGGGGGAACACTGAAGCTTTCTTT. Translated: CSASIFGGNTEAFF.

There are a few counts of this clonotype. The V and J genes are TRBV5-1 and TRBJ2-2; perhaps D is TRBD1 or TRBD2 (5 bases each). The CDR3 totals 14 residues. In germline, CDR1 is SGHRS, CDR2 YFSETQ. Trimming removed 2 bases from V and 4 bases from J, with 9 bases in between. Written as DNA, the CDR3 is TGCGCCAGCAGCTTCCGGGACGGCACCGGGGAGCTGTTTTTT. Protein product: CASSFRDGTGELFF.

The rearrangement links TRBV5-1 to TRBJ2-7; D not certain. Per germline, CDR1 SGHRS and CDR2 YFSETQ. Deletions cut 1 base from V and 5 bases from J, with 16 bases between. The length of the CDR3 is 15 residues. CDR3 residues: CASSLSGLPDHEQYF. CDR3 coding DNA: TGCGCCAGCAGCTTGTCGGGCCTCCCGGACCACGAGCAGTACTTC. Together with reference TRBV5-1 and TRBJ2-7, the CDR3 gives the full variable domain: KAGVTQTPRYLIKTRGQQVTLSCSPISGHRSVSWYQQTPGQGLQFLFEYFSETQRNKGNFPGRFSGRQFSNSRSEMNVSTLELGDSALYLCASSLSGLPDHEQYFGPGTRLTVT.

This clonotype was recorded once. J is TRBJ2-7 and V is TRBV20-1; no firm D call. The germline V and J ends were trimmed by 3 bases and 0 bases, with 9 bases remaining between them. CDR1 and CDR2 (germline): DFQATT, SNEGSKA (reference sequence). The CDR3 runs to 13 residues. CDR3 DNA sequence: TGCAGTGCTAGGGGCGTTAGCTCCTACGAGCAGTACTTC. Translating it yields CSARGVSSYEQYF.

This clonotype appeared a few times. The V gene is TRBV20-1, the J gene TRBJ2-3; tentative D call: TRBD1 (6 bases). Germline CDR1 is DFQATT and CDR2 is SNEGSKA (reference sequence). Trimming took 0 bases from V and 8 from J, leaving 15 bases between them. This CDR3 is 14 amino acids long. The CDR3 DNA reads TGCAGTGCTAGAGACCTCACCCTAGGGGGTACGCAGTATTTT. The encoded protein is CSARDLTLGGTQYF.

This clonotype has only a few counts. The rearrangement links TRBV4-1 to TRBJ2-1; 10 bases are shared with TRBD2. This CDR3 spans 17 amino acids. Germline V lookup: CDR1 MGHRA, CDR2 YSYEKL. The V gene end was trimmed by 2 bases and the J gene end by 9 bases; junction bases not matched to a gene: 13. The CDR3 region is CASSQLAGLASIGEQFF. The CDR3 region has the DNA TGCGCCAGCAGCCAACTGGCGGGACTAGCGAGTATCGGTGAGCAGTTCTTC.

In this sample, this clonotype turned up many times. This chain links TRBV6-5 with TRBJ2-5, with TRBD1 identical over 9 bases. The CDR3 runs 15 residues. J was trimmed by 0 bases and V by 4 bases; bases with no gene match: 3. The germline CDR1 and CDR2 sequences are MNHEY and SVGAGI. The CDR3 DNA sequence: TGTGCCAGCAGTTCCGGGACAGGGTACCAAGAGACCCAGTACTTC. Translating it yields CASSSGTGYQETQYF.

The V call is TRBV20-1, the J call TRBJ2-7; a weak D match, TRBD1 (6 bases). Trimming shortened V by 0 bases and J by 3 bases, and 15 bases separated the two germline ends. CDR1 is DFQATT, CDR2 SNEGSKA, per germline (reference sequence). The CDR3 has 15 amino acids. In nucleotides, the CDR3 is TGCAGTGCTAGAGATTGGACAGTGAGATTCTACGAGCAGTACTTC. Translation: CSARDWTVRFYEQYF.

The chain couples TRBV29-1 to TRBJ1-1; no firm D call. The V and J ends lost 4 bases and 5 bases respectively, with 20 bases between them. The germline gives CDR1 SQVTM, CDR2 ANQGSEA. This CDR3 spans 15 amino acids. The CDR3 loop reads CSVALQRGARTEAFF. For the CDR3, the DNA is TGCAGCGTTGCACTCCAGCGGGGAGCTAGGACTGAAGCTTTCTTT.

In this sample, this clonotype turned up a few times. The rearrangement links TRBV3-1 to TRBJ2-1; 9 nucleotides align to TRBD2. Germline CDR1 reads LGHDT; CDR2 reads YNNKEL (reference sequence). There are 17 residues in the CDR3. J lost 3 bases, V lost 1 base, and 7 bases had no gene match. CDR3 region: CASSQGTSAYRYNEQFF. CDR3 nucleotides: TGTGCCAGCAGCCAAGGGACTAGCGCTTACCGCTACAATGAGCAGTTCTTC.

There are a few counts of this clonotype. Written as DNA, the CDR3 is TGTGCCAGCAGCCAACACGGGAACACTGAAGCTTTCTTT. Translated: CASSQHGNTEAFF. This chain joins TRBV3-1 and TRBJ1-1; D is unresolved. CDR3 length: 13 residues. Germline CDR1 LGHDT, CDR2 YNNKEL (reference sequence). V was cut by 2 bases and J by 1 base, with 5 bases left in between. Filled out from reference TRBV3-1 and TRBJ1-1, the complete variable domain reads DTAVSQTPKYLVTQMGNDKSIKCEQNLGHDTMYWYKQDSKKFLKIMFSYNNKELIINETVPNRFSPKSPDKAHLNLHINSLELGDSAVYFCASSQHGNTEAFFGQGTRLTVV.

This rearrangement joins TRBV9 to TRBJ2-5; D perhaps matches TRBD2 (7 bases). Germline lookup yields CDR1 SGDLS and CDR2 YYNGEE. The CDR3 has 15 residues. The V gene lost 4 bases and the J gene lost 5 bases, with 18 bases spanning the gap. In DNA form, the CDR3 reads TGTGCCAGCAGCCCCTTGGGGGGGCCGGGGGAGACCCAGTACTTC. Translating gives CASSPLGGPGETQYF. Looking up the rest from reference TRBV9 and TRBJ2-5 gives the full variable domain: DSGVTQTPKHLITATGQRVTLRCSPRSGDLSVYWYQQSLDQGLQFLIQYYNGEERAKGNILERFSAQQFPDLHSELNLSSLELGDSALYFCASSPLGGPGETQYFGPGTRLLVL.

This chain uses TRBV7-6 with TRBJ2-5; D not certain. Germline CDR1 SGHVS, CDR2 FNYEAQ. The CDR3 contains 16 residues. Between the trimmed V and J ends, which lost 5 bases and 1 base, there was a span of 17 bases. The CDR3 is CASSGPLSGLQETQYF. The CDR3 nucleotides are TGTGCCAGCAGCGGCCCGTTGAGTGGGCTCCAAGAGACCCAGTACTTC.

This clonotype was observed a handful of times. The rearrangement links TRBV29-1 to TRBJ1-2, with D possibly matching TRBD1 (5 bases). The V gene lost 7 bases and the J gene lost 4 bases, with 16 bases spanning the gap. CDR3 length: 13 residues. Per the germline V gene, CDR1 is SQVTM and CDR2 is ANQGSEA. As DNA, the CDR3 is TGCAGCGCAACGGGGCGGTGGGCCTATGGCTACACCTTC. Translated, it gives CSATGRWAYGYTF.

The CDR3 protein is CASSLIGRDDEQFF. The CDR3 nucleotides are TGTGCCAGCAGCTTGATAGGCAGGGATGATGAGCAGTTCTTC. This chain joins TRBV5-4 and TRBJ2-1, with D perhaps matching TRBD1 (5 bases). This CDR3 comprises 14 residues. Germline CDR1 and CDR2: SGHNT and YYREEE (reference sequence). V lost 1 base and J lost 8, with 13 bases in between.

The chain is built from TRBV10-3 and TRBJ2-1; 11 bases map to TRBD2. V was clipped by 7 bases and J by 9 bases; unmatched bases: 8. The CDR3 has 14 amino acids. The germline V gene has CDR1 ENHRY and CDR2 SYGVKD. CDR3 loop: CAITLAGGSIEQFF. The CDR3 region has the DNA TGTGCCATCACCCTAGCGGGGGGCTCCATTGAGCAGTTCTTC.

This clonotype was seen just once. The chain is built from TRBV4-2 and TRBJ1-3; D uncertain. This CDR3 comprises 15 residues. The germline gives CDR1 LGHNA, CDR2 YNFKEQ. V was pared by 0 bases and J by 4 bases, with 10 bases between. The CDR3 DNA reads TGTGCCAGCAGCCAAGATGAAGGTTACGGAAACACCATATATTTT. Residues: CASSQDEGYGNTIYF.

In its sample, this clonotype was seen a few times. The CDR3 DNA follows: TGTGCCAGCTCCGGGGGGGGCGCCCCTGACAATGAGCAGTTCTTC. Amino acids: CASSGGGAPDNEQFF. This chain links TRBV9 with TRBJ2-1; 8 nucleotides agree with TRBD2. Germline V CDR1 and CDR2: SGDLS, YYNGEE. V shed 7 bases, J shed 5 bases, and the junction held 11 bases outside the gene matches. This CDR3 region has 15 residues.

The chain joins TRBV7-8 to TRBJ1-1, with D possibly matching TRBD1 (6 bases). V was clipped by 7 bases and J by 4 bases, with 16 bases between them. The CDR3 totals 14 residues. Germline CDR1 is SGHVS and CDR2 is FQNEAQ. The CDR3 protein is CASNQGGWVTEAFF. DNA of the CDR3: TGTGCCAGCAACCAAGGGGGTTGGGTCACTGAAGCTTTCTTT.

The V and J genes are TRBV4-1 and TRBJ2-1; D may correspond to TRBD1 or TRBD2 (6 bases each). CDR1 is MGHRA and CDR2 is YSYEKL in the germline V gene. CDR3 length equals 16 residues. The V gene lost 3 bases and the J gene lost 2 bases, with 14 bases spanning the gap. CDR3 loop: CASSQVGGPPYNEQFF. In DNA form, the CDR3 reads TGCGCCAGCAGCCAGGTTGGGGGGCCCCCCTACAATGAGCAGTTCTTC.

The chain recombines TRBV29-1 with TRBJ2-3; tentative D call: TRBD1 (6 bases). The germline gives CDR1 SQVTM, CDR2 ANQGSEA. There are 13 residues in the CDR3. Between the trimmed V and J ends, which lost 4 bases and 6 bases, there was a span of 14 bases. This CDR3 reads CSVGVRGDDTQYF. CDR3 nucleotides: TGCAGCGTTGGGGTCAGGGGCGACGATACGCAGTATTTT.

This chain links TRBV7-2 with TRBJ2-7; no reliable D call. The CDR3 is made up of 14 amino acids. Deletions cut 3 bases from V and 1 base from J, with 10 bases between. CDR1 is SGHTA, CDR2 FQGNSA, per germline. CDR3 sequence reads: CASSLSRASYEQYF. The CDR3 coding sequence is TGTGCCAGCAGCTTGAGTAGGGCATCCTACGAGCAGTACTTC.

This clonotype was counted between two and nine times. The chain joins TRBV10-3 to TRBJ2-7, with D maybe TRBD2 (7 bases). Trimming removed 0 bases at V and 2 bases at J, with 14 bases between. CDR3 length: 16 amino acids. In germline, CDR1 is ENHRY, CDR2 SYGVKD. The CDR3 DNA follows: TGTGCCATCAGTGAGTCGGGAGGGGGGTCCCCCTACGAGCAGTACTTC. Translated: CAISESGGGSPYEQYF.

The CDR3 sequence is CASSFNVGGRKNTEAFF. DNA for the CDR3: TGCGCCAGCAGCTTTAACGTCGGCGGTCGAAAAAACACTGAAGCTTTCTTT. The chain has TRBV5-1 and TRBJ1-1; D not certain. CDR3 length: 17 residues. Trimming took 2 bases from V and 2 from J, leaving 19 bases between them. Germline values: CDR1 SGHRS, CDR2 YFSETQ.

The chain employs TRBV15 and TRBJ2-3, with 8 bases matching TRBD2. Germline assignment: CDR1 LNHNV and CDR2 YYDKDF (reference sequence). The CDR3 length is 15 residues. The ends lost 5 bases at V and 4 bases at J; junction bases unmatched: 8. CDR3 protein: CATSGRSGGADTQYF. For the CDR3, the DNA is TGTGCCACCAGCGGACGAAGCGGGGGAGCAGATACGCAGTATTTT. The full variable domain, completed using reference TRBV15 and TRBJ2-3, is DAMVIQNPRYQVTQFGKPVTLSCSQTLNHNVMYWYQQKSSQAPKLLFHYYDKDFNNEADTPDNFQSRRPNTSFCFLDIRSPGLGDTAMYLCATSGRSGGADTQYFGPGTRLTVL.

This clonotype came up a few times. This sequence joins TRBV12-3 or TRBV12-4 and TRBJ2-1; tentatively, D is TRBD2 (6 bases). V lost 4 bases and J 6 bases, leaving 10 bases between the germline ends. The CDR3 has 13 amino acids. The CDR3 reads CASSSGLTNEQFF. DNA of the CDR3: TGTGCCAGCAGTTCCGGACTAACCAATGAGCAGTTCTTC.